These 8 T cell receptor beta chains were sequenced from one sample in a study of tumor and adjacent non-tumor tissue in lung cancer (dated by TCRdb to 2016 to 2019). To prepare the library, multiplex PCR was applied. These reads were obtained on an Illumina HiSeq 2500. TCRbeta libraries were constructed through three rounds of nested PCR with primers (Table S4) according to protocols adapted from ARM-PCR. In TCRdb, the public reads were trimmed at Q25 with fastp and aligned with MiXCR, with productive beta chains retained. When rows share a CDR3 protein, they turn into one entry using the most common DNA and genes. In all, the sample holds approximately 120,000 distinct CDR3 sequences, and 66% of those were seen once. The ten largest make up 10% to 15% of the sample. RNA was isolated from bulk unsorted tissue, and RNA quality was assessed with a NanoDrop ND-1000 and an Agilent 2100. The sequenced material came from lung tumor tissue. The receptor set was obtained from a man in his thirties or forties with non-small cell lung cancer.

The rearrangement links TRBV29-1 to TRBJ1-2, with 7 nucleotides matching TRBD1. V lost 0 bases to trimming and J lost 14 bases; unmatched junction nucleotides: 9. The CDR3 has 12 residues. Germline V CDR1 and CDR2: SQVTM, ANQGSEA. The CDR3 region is CSVEDLQDRTTF. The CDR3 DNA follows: TGCAGCGTTGAAGATCTTCAGGACAGGACAACCTTC.

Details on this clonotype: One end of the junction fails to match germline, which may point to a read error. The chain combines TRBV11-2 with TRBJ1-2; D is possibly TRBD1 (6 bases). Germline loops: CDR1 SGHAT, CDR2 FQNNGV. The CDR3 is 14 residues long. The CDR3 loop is CASSLASGARGHIF. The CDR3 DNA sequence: TGTGCCAGCAGCTTAGCCTCAGGGGCAAGGGGCCACATCTTC.

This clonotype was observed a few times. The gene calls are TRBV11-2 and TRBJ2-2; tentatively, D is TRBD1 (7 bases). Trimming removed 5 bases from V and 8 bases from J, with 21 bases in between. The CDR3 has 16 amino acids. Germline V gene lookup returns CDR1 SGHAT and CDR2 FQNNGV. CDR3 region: CASSPRTGLNTGELFF. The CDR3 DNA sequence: TGTGCCAGCAGCCCCCGGACAGGACTAAATACTGGGGAGCTGTTTTTT. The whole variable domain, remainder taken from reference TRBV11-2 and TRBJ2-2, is EAGVAQSPRYKIIEKRQSVAFWCNPISGHATLYWYQQILGQGPKLLIQFQNNGVVDDSQLPKDRFSAERLKGVDSTLKIQPAKLEDSAVYLCASSPRTGLNTGELFFGEGSRLTVL.

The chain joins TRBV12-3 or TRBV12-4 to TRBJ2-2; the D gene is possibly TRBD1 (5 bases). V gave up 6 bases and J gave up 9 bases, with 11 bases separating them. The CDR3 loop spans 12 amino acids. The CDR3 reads CASSQGTRELFF. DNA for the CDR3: TGTGCCAGCAGCCAGGGAACCCGGGAGCTGTTTTTT.

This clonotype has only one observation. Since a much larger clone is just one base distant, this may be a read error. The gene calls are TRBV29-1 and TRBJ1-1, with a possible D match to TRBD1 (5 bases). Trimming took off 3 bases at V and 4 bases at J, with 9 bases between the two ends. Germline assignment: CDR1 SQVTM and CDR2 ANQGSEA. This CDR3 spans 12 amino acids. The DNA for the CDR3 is TGCAGCGTTGACAGGGCAGTCACTGAAGCTTTCTTT. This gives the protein CSVDRAVTEAFF.

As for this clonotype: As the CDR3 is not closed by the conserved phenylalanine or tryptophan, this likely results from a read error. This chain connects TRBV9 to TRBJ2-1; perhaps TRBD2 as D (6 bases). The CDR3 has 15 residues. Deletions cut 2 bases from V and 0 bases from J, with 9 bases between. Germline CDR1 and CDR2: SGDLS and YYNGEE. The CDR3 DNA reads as TGTGCCAGCAGCGTTGGAGGGGCCTCCTACAATGAGCAGTTCTGC. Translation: CASSVGGASYNEQFC.

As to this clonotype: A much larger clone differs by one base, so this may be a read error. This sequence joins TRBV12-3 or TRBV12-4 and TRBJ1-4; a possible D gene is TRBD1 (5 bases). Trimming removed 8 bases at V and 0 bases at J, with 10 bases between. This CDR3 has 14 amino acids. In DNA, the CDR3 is TGTGCCAGCTGTGACAGTGCAACTAATGAAAAACTGTTTTTT. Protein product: CASCDSATNEKLFF.

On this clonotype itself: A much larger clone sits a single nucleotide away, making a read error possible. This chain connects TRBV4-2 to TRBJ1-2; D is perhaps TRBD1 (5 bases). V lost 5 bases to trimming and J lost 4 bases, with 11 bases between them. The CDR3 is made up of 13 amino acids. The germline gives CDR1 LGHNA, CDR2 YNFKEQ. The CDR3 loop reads CASSYRNSYGYTF. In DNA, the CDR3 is TGTGCCAGCAGCTACAGGAACTCCTATGGCTACACCTTC.